The rows below give T cell receptor beta chains drawn from one sample of a study of blood T cell repertoires in COVID-19. Sequenced by immunoSEQ multiplex PCR; TCRdb stores in-frame clones only, minus some. The table has some 200,000 clones, roughly 81% seen once. The material sequenced was peripheral blood. Receptors originate from a woman between 40 and 55 years old with COVID-19, enrolled during active disease. Each CDR3 is given with its conserved first and last residue. The D gene is left open where the match is weak. Size is omitted from some rows. Given values are once, few, many or a class for expanded clones.

TRBJ2-1 | TRBV5-4 | . | TRBD2 | TGTGCCAGCACCCCGACTAGCGGGAGTGATGAGCAGTTCTTC | CASTPTSGSDEQFF
TRBJ2-7 | TRBV15 | . | TRBD1 | TGTGCCACCAGCAGAAGGGACAGGGGCTACGAGCAGTACTTC | CATSRRDRGYEQYF
TRBJ2-6 | TRBV3-1/TRBV3-2 | . | . | TGTGCCAGCAGCCACGTCCCTGGGGCCAACGTCCTGACTTTC | CASSHVPGANVLTF
TRBJ2-1 | TRBV7-3 | few | TRBD2 | TGTGCCAGCAGTTACCTAGCGGGGAGCTCCTACAATGAGCAGTTCTTC | CASSYLAGSSYNEQFF
TRBJ2-3 | TRBV5-1 | . | TRBD1 | TGCGCCAGCAGCTTGGGGACAGGGTGGACAGATACGCAGTATTTT | CASSLGTGWTDTQYF
TRBJ2-5 | TRBV28 | once | . | TGTGCCAGCAGCCCCGGGGGCGGGGGAAAGACCCAGTACTTC | CASSPGGGGKTQYF
TRBJ1-1 | TRBV5-8 | many | . | TGTGCCAGCAGTTCGGACACCCTCGGCCCTGAAGCTTTCTTT | CASSSDTLGPEAFF
TRBJ2-5 | TRBV29-1 | . | TRBD2 | TGCAGCGTTCGACTAGCGCGTGAGACCCAGTACTTC | CSVRLARETQYF
TRBJ1-3 | TRBV20-1 | few | . | TGCAGTGCTAGTCGCAGGAACTCTGGAAACACCATATATTTT | CSASRRNSGNTIYF
TRBJ2-3 | TRBV6-4 | . | TRBD2 | TGTGCCAGCAGCCCACTAGCGGGGGGCACAGATACGCAGTATTTT | CASSPLAGGTDTQYF
TRBJ2-1 | TRBV10-3 | . | TRBD2 | TGTGCCATCAGTCTATCGCTAGCGGGAGACTACAATGAGCAGTTCTTC | CAISLSLAGDYNEQFF
TRBJ1-1 | TRBV4-2 | . | . | TGTGCCAGCAGCCAAGAGACTCGCGCTGAAGCTTTCTTT | CASSQETRAEAFF
TRBJ2-1 | TRBV7-6 | . | . | TGTGCCAGCAGTAGGGGACTTTCAAATGAGCAGTTCTTC | CASSRGLSNEQFF
TRBJ2-7 | TRBV11-3 | many | . | TGTGCCAGCAGCCGAGGGCGGGATTGGGACGAGCAGTACTTC | CASSRGRDWDEQYF
TRBJ1-6 | TRBV10-1 | . | . | TGCGCCAGCAGGGACCCAGGGGAGACCGAAAGAGGCCGGGATTCACCCCTCCACTTT | CASRDPGETERGRDSPLHF
TRBJ2-7 | TRBV9 | . | TRBD1 | TGTGCCAGCAGCAAAGGTGGACAGGGGCGTTGGGAGCAGTACTTC | CASSKGGQGRWEQYF
TRBJ2-6 | TRBV6-6 | . | . | TGTGCCAGCAGTTTGGGACTTCCTGGGGCCAACGTCCTGACTTTC | CASSLGLPGANVLTF